This T cell receptor (beta chain) is drawn from a study of technical replicates of blood from four donors. Only in-frame clones appear in the TCRdb table, and some are missing; sequencing was by immunoSEQ multiplex PCR. The sample consists of around 85,000 clones, 94% of them appearing once. Trimming removed 3 bases from V and 6 bases from J; junction bases left unmatched: 13. Germline CDR1 and CDR2: MGHDK and SYGVNS. The CDR3 loop spans 16 amino acids. V usage is TRBV25-1 and J usage is TRBJ1-2, with TRBD1 matching 7 bases. The specimen sequenced was T cells isolated from PBMCs. This TCR was recovered from a human donor in good health. The CDR3 sequence is CASSDHSDRALDGYTF. The CDR3 nucleotides are TGTGCCAGCAGTGATCACAGCGACAGGGCTTTAGATGGCTACACCTTC.